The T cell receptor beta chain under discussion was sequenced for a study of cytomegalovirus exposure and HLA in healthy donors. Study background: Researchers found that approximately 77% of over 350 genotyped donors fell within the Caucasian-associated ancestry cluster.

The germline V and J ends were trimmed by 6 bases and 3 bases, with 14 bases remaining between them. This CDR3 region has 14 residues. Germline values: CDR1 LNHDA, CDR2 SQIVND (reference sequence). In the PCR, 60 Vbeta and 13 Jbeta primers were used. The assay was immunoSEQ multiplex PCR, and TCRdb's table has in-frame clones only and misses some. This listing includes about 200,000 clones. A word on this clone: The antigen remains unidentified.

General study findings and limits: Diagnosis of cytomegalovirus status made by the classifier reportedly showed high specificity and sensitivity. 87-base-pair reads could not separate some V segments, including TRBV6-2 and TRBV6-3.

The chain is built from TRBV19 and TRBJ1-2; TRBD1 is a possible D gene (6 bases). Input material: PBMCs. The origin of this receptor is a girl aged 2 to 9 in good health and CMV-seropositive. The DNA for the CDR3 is TGTGCCAGTAGCCTCCTTCCAGGGGACTATGGCTACACCTTC. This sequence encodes CASSLLPGDYGYTF.